A single sample gave rise to the 4 T cell receptor beta chains below, sequenced in a study of monozygotic twins with inflammatory bowel disease. TCRdb processed the 5' RACE reads again and assigns one entry to each CDR3 protein, with no DNA. The repertoire table contains over 110,000 distinct CDR3 sequences. The sequenced material came from blood. The source of these receptors is a human donor with ulcerative colitis or Crohn's disease, or a healthy co-twin of an affected twin (not recorded which).

The chain links TRBV6-5 to TRBJ2-7; TCRdb proposes TRBD2, but this gene call is untestable without DNA. Germline CDR1 MNHEY, CDR2 SVGAGI. The length of the CDR3 is 19 residues. CDR3 in amino acids: CASSSFPVSGLAATYEQYF.

The CDR3 here is CASRSRGLDYGYTF. This chain connects TRBV5-1 to TRBJ1-2; TCRdb names TRBD1, which stays unverified in the absence of DNA. Germline CDR1 reads SGHRS; CDR2 reads YFSETQ. The CDR3 length is 14 residues. Together with reference TRBV5-1 and TRBJ1-2, the CDR3 gives the full variable domain: KAGVTQTPRYLIKTRGQQVTLSCSPISGHRSVSWYQQTPGQGLQFLFEYFSETQRNKGNFPGRFSGRQFSNSRSEMNVSTLELGDSALYLCASRSRGLDYGYTFGSGTRLTVV.

V gene TRBV14 combines with J gene TRBJ1-1. The CDR3 is made up of 16 amino acids. Germline-derived CDR1 and CDR2 are SGHDN and FVKESK. The chain's CDR3 is CASSQVKQGPYTEAFF.

This rearrangement joins TRBV6-2 or TRBV6-3 to TRBJ1-5. This CDR3 has 15 amino acids. From germline, CDR1 is MNHEY and CDR2 SVGEGT. The CDR3 is CASSYSRGGNHPQHF.